Each of the 18 T cell receptor beta chains below was sequenced from the same sample in a study of neurological immune-mediated disorders. MiXCR was run by TCRdb on the 5' RACE reads, yielding one entry per CDR3 protein. The sample has just over 95,000 distinct CDR3 sequences, around 3.4% seen once; the top ten hold 6%. The sequenced sample consisted of PBMCs. The receptors were sampled from a woman under 30 with multiple sclerosis.

This clonotype came up many times. The chain recombines TRBV9 with TRBJ2-2; D unresolved. Trimming took off 1 base at V and 6 bases at J, with 16 bases between the two ends. Germline lookup yields CDR1 SGDLS and CDR2 YYNGEE. This CDR3 is 16 amino acids long. CDR3 residues: CASSVTAPSPPGELFF. The DNA for the CDR3 is TGTGCCAGCAGCGTAACAGCCCCCTCACCGCCCGGGGAGCTGTTTTTT. Variable domain in full (rest from reference TRBV9 and TRBJ2-2): DSGVTQTPKHLITATGQRVTLRCSPRSGDLSVYWYQQSLDQGLQFLIQYYNGEERAKGNILERFSAQQFPDLHSELNLSSLELGDSALYFCASSVTAPSPPGELFFGEGSRLTVL.

This clonotype was counted at least ten times. The genes are TRBV6-2 or TRBV6-3 and TRBJ1-5; D is perhaps TRBD1 (5 bases). CDR3 length: 17 amino acids. The germline V and J ends were trimmed by 5 bases and 0 bases, with 17 bases remaining between them. Germline CDR1 and CDR2: MNHEY and SVGEGT. In nucleotides, the CDR3 is TGTGCCAGCAGTACCGCGCAGGGAGGCCTTAGCAATCAGCCCCAGCATTTT. Its translation is CASSTAQGGLSNQPQHF.

This clonotype came up many times. The chain couples TRBV7-9 to TRBJ2-3; D call uncertain. V was clipped by 3 bases and J by 2 bases, with 12 bases between them. The CDR3 spans 15 residues. Germline V gene sequence: CDR1 SEHNR, CDR2 FQNEAQ (reference sequence). CDR3 loop: CASSLLGSVTDTQYF. CDR3 nucleotides: TGTGCCAGCAGCTTGCTGGGCAGCGTCACAGATACGCAGTATTTT. Based on the CDR3 plus reference TRBV7-9 and TRBJ2-3, the full variable domain is DTGVSQNPRHKITKRGQNVTFRCDPISEHNRLYWYRQTLGQGPEFLTYFQNEAQLEKSRLLSDRFSAERPKGSFSTLEIQRTEQGDSAMYLCASSLLGSVTDTQYFGPGTRLTVL.

This clonotype came up many times. V is TRBV4-2 and J is TRBJ2-7, with 10 positions matching TRBD2. Germline V gives CDR1 LGHNA, CDR2 YNFKEQ. J gave up 6 bases and V 0 bases, and 8 bases lay outside the gene matches. The CDR3 contains 16 residues. The CDR3 bases are TGTGCCAGCAGCCAAGACGGGAGCGGGGGGGCAAGCGAGCAGTACTTC. This sequence encodes CASSQDGSGGASEQYF.

Notes on this clonotype: This may stem from a read error, because a much larger clone lies one nucleotide away. The V and J genes are TRBV5-1 and TRBJ1-3; D is uncertain. This CDR3 comprises 16 residues. The V end lost 1 base, the J end lost 0 bases, and 11 bases lay between the germline ends. Germline V gene lookup returns CDR1 SGHRS and CDR2 YFSETQ. The chain's CDR3 is CASSLLQGYSGNTIYF. CDR3 sequence (DNA): TGCGCCAGCAGCTTGCTTCAAGGCTACTCTGGAAACACCATATATTTT.

Many counts were recorded for this clonotype. The chain uses TRBV7-9 and TRBJ2-2, with D possibly being TRBD1 (6 bases). In germline, CDR1 is SEHNR, CDR2 FQNEAQ (reference sequence). This CDR3 spans 14 amino acids. V dropped 5 bases and J dropped 4 bases, with 11 bases sitting between them. In DNA, the CDR3 is TGTGCCAGCAGCCCAGGGGTTGGCACCGGGGAGCTGTTTTTT. The encoded protein is CASSPGVGTGELFF.

Concerning this clonotype itself: One end of the junction is discordant with germline, which a read error may explain. This rearrangement joins TRBV5-6 to TRBJ2-1, with 12 bases lining up with TRBD1. This CDR3 has 18 residues. CDR1 is SGHDT and CDR2 is YYEEEE in the germline V gene. The CDR3 region is CANSLPGQGAAEDNEQFF. The CDR3 nucleotides are TGTGCCAACAGCTTACCGGGACAGGGGGCGGCTGAGGACAATGAGCAGTTCTTC.

This clonotype was detected many times. The chain is built from TRBV7-2 and TRBJ2-7; maybe TRBD2 (5 bases). V was trimmed by 8 bases and J by 0 bases, leaving 17 bases between them. This CDR3 comprises 15 residues. CDR1 and CDR2 (germline): SGHTA, FQGNSA. The chain's CDR3 is CASAPGRAVSYEQYF. For the CDR3, the DNA is TGTGCCAGCGCCCCCGGGCGGGCCGTCTCCTACGAGCAGTACTTC.

This clonotype was observed at least ten times. The rearrangement uses TRBV5-5 and TRBJ1-5; the D gene is possibly TRBD1 (5 bases). The V gene lost 4 bases and the J gene lost 10 bases, with 18 bases spanning the gap. From germline, CDR1 is SGHKS and CDR2 YYEKEE (reference sequence). This CDR3 region has 14 residues. CDR3 bases: TGTGCCAGCAGCCAAACCATGGGGGGAAGTCCCCAGCATTTT. Protein product: CASSQTMGGSPQHF.

This clonotype has just a few counts. V gene TRBV7-2 combines with J gene TRBJ1-4; 7 nucleotides agree with TRBD1. Germline V gene data show CDR1 as SGHTA and CDR2 as FQGNSA. CDR3 size: 15 residues. J was trimmed by 3 bases and V by 8 bases; bases with no gene match: 9. The CDR3 spells CASRRVGQPNEKLFF. The CDR3 nucleotides are TGTGCCAGCCGCAGGGTGGGACAGCCTAATGAAAAACTGTTTTTT.

This clonotype was seen at least ten times. V is TRBV7-2 and J is TRBJ1-2; 8 bases agree with TRBD1. Germline V gives CDR1 SGHTA, CDR2 FQGNSA. CDR3 length equals 15 residues. The junction had 9 bases not matched to a gene; V was cut back by 5 bases and J by 4 bases. CDR3 sequence: CASSLDQGAGYGYTF. The DNA of the CDR3 is TGTGCCAGCAGCCTAGATCAGGGGGCGGGCTATGGCTACACCTTC.

The sample holds many counts of this clonotype. The chain couples TRBV10-3 to TRBJ1-2, with D hard to call. The V end lost 6 bases, the J end lost 4 bases, and 9 bases lay between the germline ends. CDR1 and CDR2 from the germline V gene are ENHRY and SYGVKD. CDR3 size: 12 residues. CDR3 amino acids: CAISPRTYGYTF. Here the CDR3 DNA reads TGTGCCATCAGCCCCCGGACCTATGGCTACACCTTC.

The sample holds many counts of this clonotype. The chain couples TRBV20-1 to TRBJ1-1; D gene ambiguous. Germline V lookup: CDR1 DFQATT, CDR2 SNEGSKA (reference sequence). The CDR3 covers 14 residues. Trimming stripped 5 bases from V and 0 bases from J, with 13 bases between. CDR3 amino acids: CSAPRVELNTEAFF. The CDR3 nucleotides are TGCAGTGCTCCCCGCGTAGAATTGAACACTGAAGCTTTCTTT.

This clonotype was observed at least ten times. This sequence joins TRBV4-1 and TRBJ1-2; D not resolved. Germline loops: CDR1 MGHRA, CDR2 YSYEKL. This CDR3 contains 16 residues. Trimming took 0 bases from V and 4 from J, leaving 15 bases between them. Here the CDR3 DNA reads TGCGCCAGCAGCCAAGATTGGATTCAAGCCTCCTATGGCTACACCTTC. Translated: CASSQDWIQASYGYTF.

In this sample, this clonotype turned up many times. CDR3 loop: CASSPGSGTSWDEQYF. The CDR3 region has the DNA TGTGCCAGCTCACCTGGCAGCGGGACCTCCTGGGACGAGCAGTACTTC. The V gene is TRBV18, the J gene TRBJ2-7, with 7 bases lining up with TRBD2. The CDR3 runs to 16 residues. Trimming cost V 3 bases and J 5 bases; bases outside gene matches: 13. Germline V gene data show CDR1 as KGHSH and CDR2 as LQKENI.

The chain couples TRBV5-1 to TRBJ2-5; D remains unclear. Germline assignment: CDR1 SGHRS and CDR2 YFSETQ. With 3 bases removed from V and 4 bases from J, the gap between germline ends came to 13 bases. CDR3 length equals 14 residues. The CDR3: CASSWWTGRETQYF. CDR3 in DNA: TGCGCCAGCAGCTGGTGGACGGGTCGAGAGACCCAGTACTTC.

The V and J genes are TRBV9 and TRBJ2-7; 8 bases agree with TRBD2. There are 15 residues in the CDR3. J was trimmed by 5 bases and V by 0 bases; bases with no gene match: 7. CDR1 SGDLS and CDR2 YYNGEE come from the germline V gene. The chain's CDR3 is CASSVGGGYGDEQYF. The CDR3 nucleotides are TGTGCCAGCAGCGTAGGCGGGGGGTACGGGGACGAGCAGTACTTC.

This clonotype was observed many times. This chain uses TRBV5-6 with TRBJ2-7, with 9 positions matching TRBD1. The V segment lost 7 bases and the J segment 2 bases; nucleotides outside the gene matches: 10. The CDR3 totals 15 residues. Germline lookup yields CDR1 SGHDT and CDR2 YYEEEE. The CDR3 region is CASQFRGQGPYEQYF. The CDR3 DNA follows: TGTGCCAGCCAATTCAGGGGACAGGGACCCTACGAGCAGTACTTC.